This record concerns one TCR beta chain sequence. This sample was taken from a study of long-term antiretroviral therapy in people with HIV. CDR1 PRHDT and CDR2 FYEKMQ come from the germline V gene (reference sequence). V was cut by 8 bases and J by 0 bases, with 11 bases left in between. The CDR3 length is 13 residues. With survey level as its setting, the immunoSEQ assay was v3.0. TCRdb's copy holds only in-frame clones and misses some; the assay was immunoSEQ multiplex PCR. This sample has some 31,000 clones; 85% to 95% occur once, and the top ten carry 2.5% to 3.5%. This chain uses TRBV13 with TRBJ2-7; D is possibly TRBD1 or TRBD2 (6 bases each). The source material was unsorted PBMCs, sampled around 7.4 years after starting antiretroviral therapy. The origin of this receptor is a man aged 45 to 65 with HIV. Written as DNA, the CDR3 is TGTGCCAGCGGGGGGCCAGGCTCCTACGAGCAGTACTTC. Its translation: CASGGPGSYEQYF.